A single sample gave rise to the 27 T cell receptor beta chains below, sequenced in a study of human T cells and chemical hapten exposure. Time point noted: healthy volunteer bleed at 6 weeks. Extraction yielded total RNA from whole blood (unfractionated). MiXCR, run by TCRdb on the RACE reads, gives a single entry per CDR3 protein. This sample carries 60,000 to 90,000 distinct CDR3 sequences, over 6.5% of them seen once, and the ten largest clones take about 1.8%. Sequenced: whole blood. The source is a female donor in good health. Some clones in this sample may be carry-over from other donors' samples.

The V call is TRBV7-6, the J call TRBJ1-1; 7 bases fit TRBD1. J gave up 2 bases and V 3 bases, and 3 bases lay outside the gene matches. The germline V gene encodes CDR1 SGHVS and CDR2 FNYEAQ. This CDR3 has 14 amino acids. Here the CDR3 reads CASSLRDSNTEAFF. The CDR3 nucleotides are TGTGCCAGCAGCTTGAGGGACAGTAACACTGAAGCTTTCTTT.

This clonotype has ten or more counts. The chain joins TRBV11-2 to TRBJ2-2; D remains ambiguous. V was shortened by 7 bases and J by 4 bases, with 16 bases between the two germline ends. Germline values: CDR1 SGHAT, CDR2 FQNNGV. The CDR3 is 15 amino acids. CDR3 sequence (DNA): TGTGCCAGCACACCGACCGGTGCCTCCACCGGGGAGCTGTTTTTT. This gives the protein CASTPTGASTGELFF.

This clonotype appeared a few times. The J gene is TRBJ2-6, the V gene TRBV14; maybe TRBD1 (5 bases). V was shortened by 4 bases and J by 1 base, with 8 bases between the two germline ends. CDR1 and CDR2 (germline): SGHDN, FVKESK. This CDR3 comprises 15 residues. The CDR3 region is CASSRTGSGANVLTF. As DNA, the CDR3 is TGTGCCAGCAGCCGTACAGGATCTGGGGCCAACGTCCTGACTTTC.

This clonotype was observed at least ten times. The chain couples TRBV7-2 to TRBJ2-3; TRBD2 matches at 10 bases. This CDR3 region has 15 residues. The trim removed 4 bases at V and 5 bases at J, leaving 6 bases unmatched. CDR1 and CDR2 from the germline V gene are SGHTA and FQGNSA. In DNA, the CDR3 is TGTGCCAGCAGCTCTGCTAGCGGGGGCCGAGATACGCAGTATTTT. Protein product: CASSSASGGRDTQYF.

Written as DNA, the CDR3 is TGCGCCAGCAGCCAAGAGCAGGGAAGTAATTCACCCCTCCACTTT. Translation gives CASSQEQGSNSPLHF. J is TRBJ1-6 and V is TRBV4-1; possibly TRBD1 for D (5 bases). Trimming took 0 bases from V and 6 from J, leaving 9 bases between them. Germline assignment: CDR1 MGHRA and CDR2 YSYEKL. CDR3 size: 15 residues.

This clonotype showed up many times. This sequence joins TRBV2 and TRBJ2-4; unclear D gene. V was clipped by 7 bases and J by 0 bases, with 10 bases between them. The germline CDR1 and CDR2 sequences are SNHLY and FYNNEI. The CDR3 spans 14 residues. As DNA, the CDR3 is TGTGCCAGCACCGATGTGTTAGCCAAAAACATTCAGTACTTC. This gives the protein CASTDVLAKNIQYF.

This clonotype occurred many times. The chain has TRBV4-3 and TRBJ2-7; D call uncertain. The germline V gene encodes CDR1 LGHNA and CDR2 YSLEER. The V end was cut by 1 base, the J end by 0 bases, with 10 bases between. CDR3 size: 15 residues. In DNA form, the CDR3 reads TGCGCCAGCAGCCAAGGGCAGTACAGCTCCTACGAGCAGTACTTC. Translating gives CASSQGQYSSYEQYF.

This clonotype was detected only a few times. The gene calls are TRBV11-3 and TRBJ2-3; possible D gene TRBD1, 5 bases. The CDR3 length is 14 residues. V dropped 1 base and J dropped 5 bases, with 10 bases sitting between them. The germline V gene has CDR1 SGHNT and CDR2 YENEEA. The CDR3 DNA follows: TGTGCCAGCAGCTTAGGCACAGGTGAAGATACGCAGTATTTT. Its translation is CASSLGTGEDTQYF. Drawing the rest from reference TRBV11-3 and TRBJ2-3, the complete variable domain is EAGVVQSPRYKIIEKKQPVAFWCNPISGHNTLYWYLQNLGQGPELLIRYENEEAVDDSQLPKDRFSAERLKGVDSTLKIQPAELGDSAVYLCASSLGTGEDTQYFGPGTRLTVL.

This clonotype was seen more than once but under ten times. The gene calls are TRBV20-1 and TRBJ1-1, with D possibly being TRBD1 (5 bases). V was shortened by 6 bases and J by 7 bases, with 18 bases between the two germline ends. The CDR3 spans 13 residues. CDR1 is DFQATT, CDR2 SNEGSKA, per germline (reference sequence). CDR3 coding DNA: TGCAGTGCCAGGAGATCCGGGACCGTTGAAGCTTTCTTT. Its translation: CSARRSGTVEAFF.

This clonotype was seen more than once but under ten times. V and J are TRBV7-9 and TRBJ1-1; perhaps TRBD1 as D (5 bases). Per germline, CDR1 SEHNR and CDR2 FQNEAQ (reference sequence). Trimming removed 5 bases from V and 4 bases from J, with 14 bases in between. CDR3 length: 14 residues. CDR3 nucleotide sequence: TGTGCCAGCAGCGCCGGCGGGGCAGGCACTGAAGCTTTCTTT. This encodes CASSAGGAGTEAFF.

Many counts were recorded for this clonotype. This chain uses TRBV27 with TRBJ2-1, with 7 bases identical to TRBD1. V shed 4 bases and J 6 bases; nucleotides not matched to a gene: 3. Germline assignment: CDR1 MNHEY and CDR2 SMNVEV (reference sequence). This CDR3 contains 13 residues. The CDR3 region has the DNA TGTGCCAGCAGTTCAGGACAGGCCAATGAGCAGTTCTTC. It codes for CASSSGQANEQFF.

This clonotype occurred a few times. The rearrangement joins TRBV6-2 or TRBV6-3 to TRBJ1-1, with D possibly TRBD1 on 5 matching bases. Germline CDR1 reads MNHEY; CDR2 reads SVGEGT. The CDR3 has 12 amino acids. Deletions cut 9 bases from V and 7 bases from J, with 15 bases between. The DNA of the CDR3 is TGTGCCAGTGGTAGGGGTCGGCGTGAAGCTTTCTTT. It yields the protein CASGRGRREAFF.

This clonotype was observed a single time. It may be a read error: a sequence one base away is much more abundant. The chain recombines TRBV10-3 with TRBJ2-7; a weak D match, TRBD2 (6 bases). Per the germline V gene, CDR1 is ENHRY and CDR2 is SYGVKD. The CDR3 contains 14 residues. V was cut by 4 bases and J by 6 bases, with 16 bases left in between. The DNA of the CDR3 is TGTGCCATCAGTGTGGGCCTAGCGAAGAGCGAGCAGTACTTC. It specifies CAISVGLAKSEQYF.

This clonotype was found many times. CDR3 DNA sequence: TGTGCCAGCAGCTTAGCGTTCGGCGGGGGGGCCGTCTTCACAGATACGCAGTATTTT. Translated, it gives CASSLAFGGGAVFTDTQYF. The chain uses TRBV7-2 and TRBJ2-3, with 9 nucleotides matching TRBD2. This CDR3 comprises 19 residues. The trim removed 0 bases at V and 2 bases at J, leaving 12 bases unmatched. Per the germline V gene, CDR1 is SGHTA and CDR2 is FQGNSA.

There are a few counts of this clonotype. The V gene is TRBV18, the J gene TRBJ1-1; D is unresolved. The CDR3 has 13 residues. V dropped 0 bases and J dropped 7 bases, with 9 bases sitting between them. Germline CDR1 is KGHSH and CDR2 is LQKENI. The CDR3, as DNA: TGTGCCAGCTCACCACCGGACGGGGTTGAAGCTTTCTTT. Translation gives CASSPPDGVEAFF.

This clonotype was seen repeatedly, ten times or more. The chain employs TRBV18 and TRBJ1-5, with a tentative D call TRBD1 (6 bases). Germline loops: CDR1 KGHSH, CDR2 LQKENI. This CDR3 region has 15 residues. V dropped 2 bases and J dropped 1 base, with 9 bases sitting between them. The CDR3: CASSPGGASNQPQHF. The CDR3 bases are TGTGCCAGCTCACCAGGGGGGGCAAGCAATCAGCCCCAGCATTTT.

Notes on this clonotype: This may stem from a read error, because a much larger clone lies one nucleotide away. The V call is TRBV28, the J call TRBJ2-3; 8 positions agree with TRBD2. Looked up from germline, CDR1 is MDHEN and CDR2 is SYDVKM. Germline trimming cut 3 bases from V and 2 bases from J; bases unmatched to any gene: 16. There are 19 residues in the CDR3. The CDR3 region is CASSFPIMASGSHTDTQYF. For the CDR3, the DNA is TGTGCCAGCAGTTTTCCTATAATGGCTAGCGGGTCCCACACAGATACGCAGTATTTT.

This clonotype was counted at least ten times. The chain joins TRBV4-3 to TRBJ1-5; D gene uncertain. Per germline, CDR1 LGHNA and CDR2 YSLEER. The CDR3 covers 13 residues. Trimming removed 3 bases from V and 5 bases from J, with 8 bases in between. CDR3 in amino acids: CASSHAMYQPQHF. CDR3 in DNA: TGCGCCAGCAGCCACGCCATGTATCAGCCCCAGCATTTT.

This clonotype was picked up a small number of times. CDR3 in amino acids: CASSSTEAYEQYF. In DNA, the CDR3 is TGTGCCAGCAGTAGTACCGAAGCCTACGAGCAGTACTTC. The chain employs TRBV6-6 and TRBJ2-7; D gene ambiguous. The CDR3 covers 13 residues. V was clipped by 5 bases and J by 2 bases, with 10 bases between them. CDR1 is MNHNY, CDR2 SVGAGI, per germline (reference sequence).

This clonotype was seen more than once but under ten times. CDR3 coding DNA: TGTGCCAGCAGTTTTTCAGAAACCGGGGAGCTGTTTTTT. As protein: CASSFSETGELFF. J is TRBJ2-2 and V is TRBV12-3 or TRBV12-4; unclear D gene. V shed 3 bases and J shed 5 bases, with 7 bases lying between them. CDR3 size: 13 residues.

The CDR3, as DNA: TGTGCCATCAGTGACGGCCGACTAGCGGGGGGGCCGTGGGAGACCCAGTACTTC. Its protein product is CAISDGRLAGGPWETQYF. This chain joins TRBV10-3 and TRBJ2-5, with TRBD2 matching 14 bases. The junction had 11 bases not matched to a gene; V was cut back by 3 bases and J by 5 bases. The germline V gene encodes CDR1 ENHRY and CDR2 SYGVKD. The CDR3 length is 18 residues.

This clonotype came up many times. The genes are TRBV24-1 and TRBJ1-5; the D gene is possibly TRBD1 (5 bases). This CDR3 region has 13 residues. Germline values: CDR1 KGHDR, CDR2 SFDVKD. The ends were cut back, 5 bases at V and 9 bases at J, with 13 bases in the middle. Here the CDR3 DNA reads TGTGCCACCAGTGTCCTTAATGGGGGGCCCCAGCATTTT. Translation: CATSVLNGGPQHF.

This clonotype showed up just a few times. The CDR3 DNA sequence: TGTGCCAGCAGTCCCCAGGGACTAGCGGGGGAAGATACGCAGTATTTT. It is translated as CASSPQGLAGEDTQYF. The chain couples TRBV6-6 to TRBJ2-3; 14 nucleotides match TRBD2. Germline V gene data show CDR1 as MNHNY and CDR2 as SVGAGI (reference sequence). This CDR3 has 16 amino acids. Germline trimming cut 5 bases from V and 5 bases from J; bases unmatched to any gene: 6.

This clonotype came up many times. The genes are TRBV7-2 and TRBJ1-2; D is possibly TRBD1 (6 bases). This CDR3 has 13 residues. V lost 3 bases, J lost 7 bases, and 12 bases lay in between. Germline V gene sequence: CDR1 SGHTA, CDR2 FQGNSA. The DNA for the CDR3 is TGTGCCAGCAGCTTGAACCCGGGGGCTGGCTACACCTTC. This gives the protein CASSLNPGAGYTF.

Many counts were recorded for this clonotype. This sequence joins TRBV7-8 and TRBJ1-1; unclear D gene. The CDR3 runs 16 residues. CDR1 is SGHVS, CDR2 FQNEAQ, per germline. Trimming took off 5 bases at V and 1 base at J, with 17 bases between the two ends. The CDR3 loop is CASSPFTDHQNTEAFF. The CDR3 DNA reads as TGTGCCAGCAGCCCTTTTACTGATCACCAGAACACTGAAGCTTTCTTT.

This clonotype has at least ten counts. The chain is built from TRBV6-2 or TRBV6-3 and TRBJ2-5; TRBD2 aligns across 9 bases. The CDR3 has 16 amino acids. V lost 0 bases to trimming and J lost 5 bases; unmatched junction nucleotides: 7. The germline gives CDR1 MNHEY, CDR2 SVGEGT. This chain's CDR3 is CASSYSTAGGRETQYF. CDR3 nucleotide sequence: TGTGCCAGCAGTTACTCGACGGCGGGGGGGCGCGAGACCCAGTACTTC.

This clonotype was seen ten or more times. The gene calls are TRBV5-1 and TRBJ2-5; no definite D call. CDR3 length: 13 amino acids. CDR1 is SGHRS, CDR2 YFSETQ, per germline. V lost 2 bases to trimming and J lost 1 base, with 6 bases between them. CDR3 residues: CASSFGVQETQYF. DNA of the CDR3: TGCGCCAGCAGCTTTGGGGTCCAAGAGACCCAGTACTTC.